This T cell receptor beta chain was identified during a study of regulatory T cells in long-lasting Graves disease. Study-level background: Positive TSH receptor antibodies alongside over 5 years of antithyroid drugs were what marked Graves' disease as persistent. Findings and limits, study-wide: Newly diagnosed Graves' patients exceeded persistent ones in TCR diversity. Having only a small sample size may have limited accuracy. Persistent disease samples used TRBV28, TRBJ1-2 and TRBJ2-5 preferentially.

Germline V gives CDR1 MDHEN, CDR2 SYDVKM. The CDR3 runs 15 residues. Trimming left V 8 bases short and J 2 bases short, with 18 bases between. iRepertoire HTBI primers and Arm-PCR of CDR3 regions built TCR beta libraries. TCRdb reanalysed the multiplex PCR reads using MiXCR and keeps one entry per CDR3 protein. The data hold about 460,000 distinct CDR3 sequences, with 22% observed a single time. This clonotype has a count of ten or more. Its antigen is not identified. The sample's time point: persistent/refractory GD, antithyroid drugs over 5 years with positive TRAb. Generation of the TCR library employed RNA extracted from PBMCs.

This sequence joins TRBV28 and TRBJ2-5, with D perhaps matching TRBD1 or TRBD2 (5 bases each). The sample in question was peripheral blood mononuclear cells (PBMCs), obtained when the disease was refractory, from a patient treated with antithyroid drugs. This clonotype was sampled from a female donor with Graves disease. Here the CDR3 DNA reads TGTGCCAGCGGGGGACCGGGGCTCCCTCAAGAGACCCAGTACTTC. Encoded protein: CASGGPGLPQETQYF.